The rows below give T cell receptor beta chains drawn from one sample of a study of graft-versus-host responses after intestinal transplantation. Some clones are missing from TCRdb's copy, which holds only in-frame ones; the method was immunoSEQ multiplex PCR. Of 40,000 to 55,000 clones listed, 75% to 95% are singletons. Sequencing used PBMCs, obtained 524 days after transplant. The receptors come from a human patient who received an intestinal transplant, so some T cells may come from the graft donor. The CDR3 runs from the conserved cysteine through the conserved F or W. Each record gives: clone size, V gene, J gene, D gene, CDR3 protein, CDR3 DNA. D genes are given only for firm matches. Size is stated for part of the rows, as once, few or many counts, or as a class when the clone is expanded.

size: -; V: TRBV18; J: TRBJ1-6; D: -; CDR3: CASSPKEGTSGSPLHF; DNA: TGTGCCAGCTCACCGAAGGAGGGTACTTCGGGTTCACCCCTCCACTTT
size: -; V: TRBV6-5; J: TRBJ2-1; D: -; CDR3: CASSYVGHPYNEQFF; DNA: TGTGCCAGCAGTTACGTAGGACACCCCTACAATGAGCAGTTCTTC
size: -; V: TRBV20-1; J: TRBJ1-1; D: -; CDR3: CSARVLRVPFF; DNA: TGCAGTGCTAGAGTCCTCAGGGTACCTTTCTTT
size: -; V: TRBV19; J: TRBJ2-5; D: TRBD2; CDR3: CASSPPGLAGVRGETQYF; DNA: TGTGCCAGTAGTCCTCCGGGACTAGCGGGAGTCCGGGGAGAGACCCAGTACTTC
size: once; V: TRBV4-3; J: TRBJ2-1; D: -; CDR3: CASSQEGGIYNEQFF; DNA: TGCGCCAGCAGCCAAGAAGGAGGCATCTACAATGAGCAGTTCTTC
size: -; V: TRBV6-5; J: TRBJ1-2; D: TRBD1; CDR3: CASSWTGLYGYTF; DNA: TGTGCCAGCAGCTGGACAGGCTTATATGGCTACACCTTC
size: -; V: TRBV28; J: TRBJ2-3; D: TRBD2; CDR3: CASSEGLAGGTDTQYF; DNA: TGTGCCAGCAGTGAGGGACTAGCGGGAGGAACAGATACGCAGTATTTT
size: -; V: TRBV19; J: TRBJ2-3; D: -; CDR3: CASSILGETSTDTQYF; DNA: TGTGCCAGTAGTATACTGGGGGAGACAAGCACAGATACGCAGTATTTT
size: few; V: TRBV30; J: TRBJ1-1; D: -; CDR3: CAWSVSRMNTEAFF; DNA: TGTGCCTGGAGTGTATCCAGGATGAACACTGAAGCTTTCTTT
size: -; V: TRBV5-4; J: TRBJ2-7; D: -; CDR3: CASSLEGSVYEQYF; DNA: TGTGCCAGCAGCTTGGAAGGAAGTGTCTACGAGCAGTACTTC
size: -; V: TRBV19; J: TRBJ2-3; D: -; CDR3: CASSIGGVRGLTDTQYF; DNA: TGTGCCAGTAGTATAGGAGGGGTGCGGGGCCTCACAGATACGCAGTATTTT
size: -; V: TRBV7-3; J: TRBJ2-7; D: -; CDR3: CASSLVGGYEQYF; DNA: TGTGCCAGCAGCTTAGTGGGAGGCTACGAGCAGTACTTC
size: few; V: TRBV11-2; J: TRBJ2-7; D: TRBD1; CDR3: CASSWGQGGYEQYF; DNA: TGTGCCAGCAGCTGGGGACAGGGAGGATACGAGCAGTACTTC
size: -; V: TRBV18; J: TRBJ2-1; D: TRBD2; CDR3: CASEGLAGGTEQFF; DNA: TGTGCCAGCGAGGGACTAGCGGGAGGAACTGAGCAGTTCTTC
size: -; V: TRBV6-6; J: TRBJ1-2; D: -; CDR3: CASSYSMGLNYGYTF; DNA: TGTGCCAGCAGTTACTCGATGGGCCTTAACTATGGCTACACCTTC
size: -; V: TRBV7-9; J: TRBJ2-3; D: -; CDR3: CASSSGGTDTQYF; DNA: TGTGCCAGCAGCTCTGGGGGCACAGATACGCAGTATTTT
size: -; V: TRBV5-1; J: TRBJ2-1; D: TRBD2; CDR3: CASSFSSGLSYNEQFF; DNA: TGCGCCAGCAGCTTTTCTAGCGGGCTTTCCTACAATGAGCAGTTCTTC
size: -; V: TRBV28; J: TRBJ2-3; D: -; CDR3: CASSSPTAMSTDTQYF; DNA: TGTGCCAGCAGTTCTCCGACAGCAATGAGCACAGATACGCAGTATTTT
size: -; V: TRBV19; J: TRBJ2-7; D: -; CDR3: CASSTAGPSSYEQYF; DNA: TGTGCCAGTAGTACCGCGGGGCCGAGCTCCTACGAGCAGTACTTC
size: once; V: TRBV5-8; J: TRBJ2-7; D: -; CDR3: CASSLESGREQYF; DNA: TGTGCCAGCAGCTTGGAATCAGGGCGCGAGCAGTACTTC
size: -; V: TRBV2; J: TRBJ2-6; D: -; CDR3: CASSDSSGANVLTF; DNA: TGTGCCAGCAGTGACAGCTCTGGGGCCAACGTCCTGACTTTC
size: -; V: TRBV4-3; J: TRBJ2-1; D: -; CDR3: CASSLHALTGYNEQFF; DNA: TGCGCCAGCAGCCTCCACGCCTTGACAGGTTACAATGAGCAGTTCTTC
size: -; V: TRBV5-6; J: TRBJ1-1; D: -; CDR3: CASSLGDKNTEAFF; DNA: TGTGCCAGCAGCTTGGGTGACAAGAACACTGAAGCTTTCTTT
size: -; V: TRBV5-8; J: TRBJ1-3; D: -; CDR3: CASSLRLSGNTIYF; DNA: TGTGCCAGCAGCTTACGGCTCTCTGGAAACACCATATATTTT
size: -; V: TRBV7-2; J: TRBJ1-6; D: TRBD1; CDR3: CASSTRQGSGSPLHF; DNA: TGTGCCAGCAGCACCCGACAGGGCTCGGGGTCACCCCTCCACTTT
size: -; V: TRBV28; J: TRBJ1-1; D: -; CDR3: CASRDRRGRTEAFF; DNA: TGTGCCAGCAGGGACAGACGGGGGAGGACTGAAGCTTTCTTT
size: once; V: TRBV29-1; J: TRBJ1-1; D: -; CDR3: CSVVGRLMNTEAFF; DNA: TGCAGCGTTGTGGGGCGGCTCATGAACACTGAAGCTTTCTTT
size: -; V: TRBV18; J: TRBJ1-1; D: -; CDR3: CASSPTGGSSEAFF; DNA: TGTGCCAGCTCACCAACGGGGGGGAGCTCTGAAGCTTTCTTT
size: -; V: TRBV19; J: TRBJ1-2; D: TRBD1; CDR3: CASSKVDRGLYGYTF; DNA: TGTGCCAGTAGTAAAGTTGACAGGGGGCTCTATGGCTACACCTTC
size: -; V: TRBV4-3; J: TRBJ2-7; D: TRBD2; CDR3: CASSQDLAGAPYEQYF; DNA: TGCGCCAGCAGCCAAGATTTGGCGGGAGCCCCCTACGAGCAGTACTTC
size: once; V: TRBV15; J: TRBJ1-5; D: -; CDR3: CATSSRVAQPQHF; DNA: TGTGCCACCAGCAGCCGGGTTGCTCAGCCCCAGCATTTT
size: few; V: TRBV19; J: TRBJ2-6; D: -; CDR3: CASIPEARPPSGANVLTF; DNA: TGTGCCAGTATCCCTGAAGCCCGGCCCCCTTCTGGGGCCAACGTCCTGACTTTC
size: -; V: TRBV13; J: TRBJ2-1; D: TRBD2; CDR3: CASSFATSGNNEQFF; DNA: TGTGCCAGCAGCTTTGCCACTAGCGGCAACAATGAGCAGTTCTTC
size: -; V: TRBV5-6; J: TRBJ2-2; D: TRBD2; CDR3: CASSHPGTSSYTGELFF; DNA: TGTGCCAGCAGCCACCCCGGGACTAGCAGTTACACCGGGGAGCTGTTTTTT
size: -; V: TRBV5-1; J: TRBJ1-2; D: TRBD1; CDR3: CASSLGQGDGYTF; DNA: TGCGCCAGCAGCTTGGGACAGGGGGATGGCTACACCTTC
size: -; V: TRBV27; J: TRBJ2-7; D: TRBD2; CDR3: CASSLEVGLAGVTYEQYF; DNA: TGTGCCAGCAGTTTAGAGGTGGGACTAGCGGGAGTCACCTACGAGCAGTACTTC
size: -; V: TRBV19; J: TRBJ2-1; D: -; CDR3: CASSITSHYNEQFF; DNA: TGTGCCAGTAGTATAACGTCGCACTACAATGAGCAGTTCTTC
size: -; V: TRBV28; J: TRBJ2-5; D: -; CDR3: CASSLEDQETQYF; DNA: TGTGCCAGCAGTTTGGAGGACCAAGAGACCCAGTACTTC
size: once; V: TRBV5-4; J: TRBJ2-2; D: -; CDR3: CASRRRENTGELFF; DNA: TGTGCCAGCCGAAGGCGGGAGAACACCGGGGAGCTGTTTTTT
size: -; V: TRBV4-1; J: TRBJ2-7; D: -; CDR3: CASNHRDTDSYEQYF; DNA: TGCGCCAGCAATCACAGAGATACAGACTCCTACGAGCAGTACTTC
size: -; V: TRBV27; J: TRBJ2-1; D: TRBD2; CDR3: CASSVTGVGLAGLQWISYNEQFF; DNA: TGTGCCAGCAGCGTCACAGGAGTTGGACTAGCGGGCCTTCAATGGATATCCTACAATGAGCAGTTCTTC
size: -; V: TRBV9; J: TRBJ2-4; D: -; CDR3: CASSARGNPGETKNIQYF; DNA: TGTGCCAGCAGCGCGAGAGGGAACCCAGGGGAGACCAAAAACATTCAGTACTTC
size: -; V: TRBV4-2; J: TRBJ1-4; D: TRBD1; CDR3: CASSQAGTALNEKLFF; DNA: TGTGCCAGCAGCCAAGCGGGGACAGCTTTAAATGAAAAACTGTTTTTT
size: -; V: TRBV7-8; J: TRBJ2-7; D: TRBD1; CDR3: CASSPRDRASYEQYF; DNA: TGTGCCAGCAGCCCGAGGGACAGGGCCTCCTACGAGCAGTACTTC
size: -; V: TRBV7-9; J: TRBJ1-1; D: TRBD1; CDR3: CASSPKGTVNTEAFF; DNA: TGTGCCAGCAGCCCCAAGGGGACAGTGAACACTGAAGCTTTCTTT